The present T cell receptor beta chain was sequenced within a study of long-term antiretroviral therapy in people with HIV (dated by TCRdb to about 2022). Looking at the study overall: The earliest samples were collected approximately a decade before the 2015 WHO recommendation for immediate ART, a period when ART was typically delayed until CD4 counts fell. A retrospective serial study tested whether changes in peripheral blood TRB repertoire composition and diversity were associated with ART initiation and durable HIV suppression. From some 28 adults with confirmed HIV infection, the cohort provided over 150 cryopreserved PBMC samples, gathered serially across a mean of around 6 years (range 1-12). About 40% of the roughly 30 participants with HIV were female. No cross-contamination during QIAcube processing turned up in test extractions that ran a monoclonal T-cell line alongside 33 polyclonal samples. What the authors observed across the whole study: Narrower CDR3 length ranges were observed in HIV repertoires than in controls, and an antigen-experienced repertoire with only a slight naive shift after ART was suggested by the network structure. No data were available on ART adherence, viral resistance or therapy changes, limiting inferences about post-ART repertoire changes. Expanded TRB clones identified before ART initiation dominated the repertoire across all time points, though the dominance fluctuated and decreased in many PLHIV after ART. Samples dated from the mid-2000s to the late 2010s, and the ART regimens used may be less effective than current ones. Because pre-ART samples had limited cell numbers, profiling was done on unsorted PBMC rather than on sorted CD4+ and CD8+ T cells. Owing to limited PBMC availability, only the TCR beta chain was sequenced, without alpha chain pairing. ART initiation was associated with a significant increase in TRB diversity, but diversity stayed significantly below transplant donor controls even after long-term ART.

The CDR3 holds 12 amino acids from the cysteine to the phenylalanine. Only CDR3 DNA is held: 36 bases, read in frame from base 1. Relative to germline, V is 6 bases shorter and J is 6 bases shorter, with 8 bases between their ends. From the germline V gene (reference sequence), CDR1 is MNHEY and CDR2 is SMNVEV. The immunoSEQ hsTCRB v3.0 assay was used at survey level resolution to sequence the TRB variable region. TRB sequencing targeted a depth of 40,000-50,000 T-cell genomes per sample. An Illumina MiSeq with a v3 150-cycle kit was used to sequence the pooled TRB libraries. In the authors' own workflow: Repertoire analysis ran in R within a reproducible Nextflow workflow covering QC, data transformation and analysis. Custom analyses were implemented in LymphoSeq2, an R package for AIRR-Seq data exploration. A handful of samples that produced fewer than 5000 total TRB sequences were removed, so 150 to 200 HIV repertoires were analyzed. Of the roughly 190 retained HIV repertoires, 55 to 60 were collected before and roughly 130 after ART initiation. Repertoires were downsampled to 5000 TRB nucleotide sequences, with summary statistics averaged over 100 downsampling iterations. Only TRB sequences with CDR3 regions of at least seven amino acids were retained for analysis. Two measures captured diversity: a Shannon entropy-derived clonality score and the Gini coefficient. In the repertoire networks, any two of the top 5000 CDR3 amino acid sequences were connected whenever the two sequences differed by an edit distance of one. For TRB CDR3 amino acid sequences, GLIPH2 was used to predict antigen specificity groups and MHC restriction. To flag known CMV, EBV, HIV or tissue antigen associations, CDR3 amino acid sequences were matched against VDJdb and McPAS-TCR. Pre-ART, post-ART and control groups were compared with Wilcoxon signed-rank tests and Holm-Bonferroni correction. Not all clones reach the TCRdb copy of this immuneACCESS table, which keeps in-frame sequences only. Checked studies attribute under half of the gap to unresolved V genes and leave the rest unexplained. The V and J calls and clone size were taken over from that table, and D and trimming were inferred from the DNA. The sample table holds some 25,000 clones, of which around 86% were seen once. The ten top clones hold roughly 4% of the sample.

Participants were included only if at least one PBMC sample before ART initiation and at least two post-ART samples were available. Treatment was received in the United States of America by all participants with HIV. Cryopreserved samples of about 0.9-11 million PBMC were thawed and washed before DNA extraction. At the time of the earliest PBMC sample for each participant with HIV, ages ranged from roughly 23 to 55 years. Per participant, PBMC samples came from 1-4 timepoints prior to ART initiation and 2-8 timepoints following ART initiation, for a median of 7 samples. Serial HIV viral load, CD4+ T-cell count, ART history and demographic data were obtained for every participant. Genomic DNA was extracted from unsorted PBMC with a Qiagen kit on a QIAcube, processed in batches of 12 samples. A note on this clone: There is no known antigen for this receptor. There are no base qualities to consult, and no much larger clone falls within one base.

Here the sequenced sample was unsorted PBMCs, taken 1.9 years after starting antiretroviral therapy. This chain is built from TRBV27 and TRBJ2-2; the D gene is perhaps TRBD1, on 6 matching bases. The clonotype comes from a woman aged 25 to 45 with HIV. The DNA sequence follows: TGTGCCAGCAGACCAGGGGCCGGGGAGCTGTTTTTT. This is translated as CASRPGAGELFF.